Shown below are 27 T cell receptor beta chains from a single sample sequenced in a study of cytomegalovirus exposure and HLA in healthy donors. This PCR relied on a set of 60 Vbeta primers and 13 Jbeta primers. Sequencing was performed with immunoSEQ multiplex PCR; in TCRdb, only in-frame clones are kept and a portion is missing. The sample carries over 250,000 clones, around 86% recorded once. Specimen: PBMCs. The receptors here all came from a man aged 35 to 55 in good health and CMV-seropositive.

The V and J genes are TRBV7-8 and TRBJ2-1; TRBD2 matches at 8 bases. Trimming at V came to 1 base and at J to 2 bases, leaving 13 bases not matched to a gene. Germline CDR1 is SGHVS and CDR2 is FQNEAQ. The CDR3 runs to 19 residues. The CDR3 is CASSLVGRGREVAYNEQFF. The CDR3 DNA reads as TGTGCCAGCAGCTTAGTGGGGCGGGGGCGGGAGGTCGCCTACAATGAGCAGTTCTTC. The full variable domain, with the rest looked up from reference TRBV7-8 and TRBJ2-1, is GAGVSQSPRYKVAKRGQDVALRCDPISGHVSLFWYQQALGQGPEFLTYFQNEAQLDKSGLPSDRFFAERPEGSVSTLKIQRTQQEDSAVYLCASSLVGRGREVAYNEQFFGPGTRLTVL.

V and J are TRBV7-2 and TRBJ1-4; possible D gene TRBD1, 5 bases. This CDR3 spans 16 amino acids. CDR1 SGHTA and CDR2 FQGNSA come from the germline V gene. V gave up 9 bases and J gave up 0 bases, with 17 bases separating them. Here the CDR3 reads CASGPTGAATNEKLFF. In DNA, the CDR3 is TGTGCCAGTGGGCCCACAGGCGCGGCAACTAATGAAAAACTGTTTTTT. Supplemented by reference TRBV7-2 and TRBJ1-4, the full variable domain reads GAGVSQSPSNKVTEKGKDVELRCDPISGHTALYWYRQSLGQGLEFLIYFQGNSAPDKSGLPSDRFSAERTGGSVSTLTIQRTQQEDSAVYLCASGPTGAATNEKLFFGSGTQLSVL.

The rearrangement uses TRBV19 and TRBJ2-7; a possible D gene is TRBD2 (6 bases). Germline V lookup: CDR1 LNHDA, CDR2 SQIVND (reference sequence). V was clipped by 3 bases and J by 6 bases, with 12 bases between them. This CDR3 comprises 13 residues. CDR3 sequence reads: CASSIYGGIEQYF. The CDR3 nucleotides read TGTGCCAGTAGTATTTACGGCGGGATCGAGCAGTACTTC.

In this sample, this clone turned up once. This chain joins TRBV29-1 and TRBJ1-3; D is undetermined. CDR1 is SQVTM and CDR2 is ANQGSEA in the germline V gene. CDR3 length: 11 residues. Deletions cut 6 bases from V and 0 bases from J, with 3 bases between. CDR3 bases: TGCAGCGTCAACTCTGGAAACACCATATATTTT. This translates into CSVNSGNTIYF. The whole variable domain, filled in from reference TRBV29-1 and TRBJ1-3, reads SAVISQKPSRDICQRGTSLTIQCQVDSQVTMMFWYRQQPGQSLTLIATANQGSEATYESGFVIDKFPISRPNLTFSTLTVSNMSPEDSSIYLCSVNSGNTIYFGEGSWLTVV.

V is TRBV27 and J is TRBJ2-1, with a possible D match to TRBD2 (6 bases). Germline V gene sequence: CDR1 MNHEY, CDR2 SMNVEV (reference sequence). The CDR3 is 19 amino acids. V shed 7 bases and J shed 0 bases, with 25 bases lying between them. CDR3 sequence reads: CASTTAYGGVLSSYNEQFF. The CDR3 nucleotides are TGTGCCAGCACCACTGCCTACGGGGGAGTTTTGAGCTCCTACAATGAGCAGTTCTTC.

This clone was seen just once. The V call is TRBV10-3, the J call TRBJ2-5, with TRBD1 identical over 9 bases. Germline CDR1 and CDR2: ENHRY and SYGVKD. There are 18 residues in the CDR3. The V gene end was trimmed by 4 bases and the J gene end by 5 bases; junction bases not matched to a gene: 17. Written as DNA, the CDR3 is TGTGCCATCAGTGCCGGGACAGGGAATGTGTGGGGGGGGGAGACCCAGTACTTC. Translating it yields CAISAGTGNVWGGETQYF.

The chain uses TRBV7-9 and TRBJ1-5; D uncertain. Germline CDR1 is SEHNR and CDR2 is FQNEAQ (reference sequence). Trimming left V 5 bases short and J 1 base short, with 9 bases between. The CDR3 is made up of 14 amino acids. The CDR3 sequence: CASSQTGSNQPQHF. CDR3 in DNA: TGTGCCAGCAGCCAGACTGGGAGCAATCAGCCCCAGCATTTT.

This chain links TRBV6-6 with TRBJ1-1; perhaps TRBD1 as D (5 bases). The CDR3 contains 15 residues. Between the trimmed V and J ends, which lost 6 bases and 4 bases, there was a span of 18 bases. The V gene's germline CDR1 is MNHNY and CDR2 SVGAGI (reference sequence). The CDR3 loop reads CASRAPRGTGTEAFF. In nucleotides, the CDR3 is TGTGCCAGCAGGGCACCAAGGGGAACCGGCACTGAAGCTTTCTTT.

The rearrangement links TRBV10-3 to TRBJ2-2, with 11 bases fitting TRBD2. Germline trimming cut 6 bases from V and 1 base from J; bases unmatched to any gene: 1. The CDR3 has 15 residues. Germline V CDR1 and CDR2: ENHRY, SYGVKD. CDR3 amino acids: CAISGLAGNTGELFF. The CDR3 DNA sequence: TGTGCCATCAGCGGACTAGCGGGGAACACCGGGGAGCTGTTTTTT.

The rearrangement links TRBV10-2 to TRBJ2-1, with D tentatively TRBD1 (8 bases). Germline assignment: CDR1 WSHSY and CDR2 SAAADI. This CDR3 spans 18 amino acids. The V gene lost 4 bases and the J gene lost 0 bases, with 19 bases spanning the gap. CDR3 bases: TGCGCCAGCAGTGGGGGGGGACAGGTTCTTCACTCCTACAATGAGCAGTTCTTC. This gives the protein CASSGGGQVLHSYNEQFF.

CDR3 DNA: TGTGCCAGCAGGCTAGCCCCTTCCTACGAGCAGTACTTC. Encoded protein: CASRLAPSYEQYF. J is TRBJ2-7 and V is TRBV7-9; the D gene is possibly TRBD2 (5 bases). The CDR3 covers 13 residues. Trimming removed 6 bases at V and 1 base at J, with 10 bases between. Germline CDR1 and CDR2: SEHNR and FQNEAQ (reference sequence).

The chain carries TRBV11-2 and TRBJ1-1; D might be TRBD1 (5 bases). Germline V gives CDR1 SGHAT, CDR2 FQNNGV. This CDR3 has 13 amino acids. V was trimmed by 5 bases and J by 9 bases, leaving 16 bases between them. The CDR3 DNA follows: TGTGCCAGCAGCCCCTTTTTGGGGCTTAAAGCTTTCTTT. As protein: CASSPFLGLKAFF.

The rearrangement uses TRBV5-1 and TRBJ2-7; 8 nucleotides align to TRBD1. There are 17 residues in the CDR3. Germline V lookup: CDR1 SGHRS, CDR2 YFSETQ. With V trimmed by 4 bases and J by 3 bases, 15 bases remained unmatched. DNA of the CDR3: TGCGCCAGCAGCGATTTTGGGAGAACAGGGGGTTACTACGAGCAGTACTTC. This sequence encodes CASSDFGRTGGYYEQYF.

The chain recombines TRBV27 with TRBJ2-1, with 13 bases lining up with TRBD2. The germline gives CDR1 MNHEY, CDR2 SMNVEV (reference sequence). With V trimmed by 8 bases and J by 6 bases, 4 bases remained unmatched. The CDR3 totals 14 residues. The CDR3 sequence is CASRTSGSINEQFF. In DNA, the CDR3 is TGTGCCAGCCGGACTAGCGGGAGTATCAATGAGCAGTTCTTC.

This clone appeared a single time. This sequence joins TRBV7-2 and TRBJ1-5; possible D gene TRBD1, 5 bases. The germline CDR1 and CDR2 sequences are SGHTA and FQGNSA. There are 13 residues in the CDR3. The V end lost 5 bases, the J end lost 6 bases, and 11 bases lay between the germline ends. The CDR3 is CASSRGVFQPQHF. The CDR3 DNA reads TGTGCCAGCAGCCGGGGGGTCTTTCAGCCCCAGCATTTT.

This chain connects TRBV19 to TRBJ2-2; TRBD2 matches 7 bases. The CDR3 totals 13 residues. Germline V lookup: CDR1 LNHDA, CDR2 SQIVND (reference sequence). Trimming at V came to 10 bases and at J to 7 bases, leaving 9 bases not matched to a gene. CDR3: CATSWGGFGELFF. In DNA, the CDR3 is TGTGCCACCAGCTGGGGGGGTTTCGGGGAGCTGTTTTTT.

This chain connects TRBV5-1 to TRBJ2-7; no reliable D call. The germline V gene has CDR1 SGHRS and CDR2 YFSETQ. V was shortened by 2 bases and J by 2 bases, with 8 bases between the two germline ends. The CDR3 totals 13 residues. The CDR3 region is CASSFGQTYEQYF. Written as DNA, the CDR3 is TGCGCCAGCAGCTTTGGGCAGACCTACGAGCAGTACTTC.

The chain uses TRBV15 and TRBJ2-7; 11 bases are a match to TRBD1. Germline V CDR1 and CDR2: LNHNV, YYDKDF (reference sequence). V trimming: 0 bases; J trimming: 4 bases; junction bases outside the gene matches: 11. The CDR3 covers 18 residues. The CDR3 loop reads CATSRETYRTGGLYEQYF. The DNA of the CDR3 is TGTGCCACCAGCAGAGAAACCTACCGGACAGGGGGCTTGTACGAGCAGTACTTC.

Worth noting for this clone: At one of its ends the junction is not consistent with the germline gene, which may arise from a read error. The chain carries TRBV28 and TRBJ2-7; 10 bases are a match to TRBD2. CDR1 MDHEN and CDR2 SYDVKM come from the germline V gene. The CDR3 is made up of 15 amino acids. This CDR3 reads CASSPAGTSVRLPSF. Written as DNA, the CDR3 is TGTGCCAGCAGTCCAGCCGGGACTAGCGTACGCCTACCTTCATTC.

The chain couples TRBV5-6 to TRBJ2-1; no firm D call. The CDR3 is made up of 15 amino acids. Trimming removed 4 bases from V and 0 bases from J, with 11 bases in between. CDR1 is SGHDT, CDR2 YYEEEE, per germline. In nucleotides, the CDR3 is TGTGCCAGCAGCAGGCCGCACAGCTCCTACAATGAGCAGTTCTTC. Translated: CASSRPHSSYNEQFF. Drawing the rest from reference TRBV5-6 and TRBJ2-1, the complete variable domain is DAGVTQSPTHLIKTRGQQVTLRCSPKSGHDTVSWYQQALGQGPQFIFQYYEEEERQRGNFPDRFSGHQFPNYSSELNVNALLLGDSALYLCASSRPHSSYNEQFFGPGTRLTVL.

CDR3 DNA: TGTGCCAGCTCACCCGGCAGGATTTCCTCTGGGGCCAACGTCCTGACTTTC. Its protein product is CASSPGRISSGANVLTF. This sequence joins TRBV18 and TRBJ2-6; D gene unclear. Trimming shortened V by 3 bases and J by 0 bases, and 12 bases separated the two germline ends. The CDR3 consists of 17 residues. Germline V gene sequence: CDR1 KGHSH, CDR2 LQKENI.

This clone was recorded once. The genes are TRBV7-9 and TRBJ1-2, with D possibly being TRBD1 (6 bases). CDR3 length equals 15 residues. Germline assignment: CDR1 SEHNR and CDR2 FQNEAQ (reference sequence). Between the trimmed V and J ends, which lost 5 bases and 2 bases, there was a span of 15 bases. The CDR3 spells CASSPFQQGNYGYTF. For the CDR3, the DNA is TGTGCCAGCAGCCCCTTTCAGCAGGGGAACTATGGCTACACCTTC.

V and J are TRBV6-5 and TRBJ1-3; D gene uncertain. Germline V gene data show CDR1 as MNHEY and CDR2 as SVGAGI. The CDR3 totals 15 residues. V shed 7 bases and J shed 2 bases, with 15 bases lying between them. CDR3 bases: TGTGCCAGCACCACCACACGAACGCCTGGAAACACCATATATTTT. Its translation is CASTTTRTPGNTIYF.

This rearrangement joins TRBV19 to TRBJ2-2; 7 bases agree with TRBD1. The CDR3 consists of 15 residues. V gave up 7 bases and J gave up 2 bases; unmatched junction bases: 7. Germline CDR1 reads LNHDA; CDR2 reads SQIVND (reference sequence). CDR3 DNA: TGTGCCAGTAATGCCGGGACAGAAAACACCGGGGAGCTGTTTTTT. Translation: CASNAGTENTGELFF. The full variable domain, with the rest looked up from reference TRBV19 and TRBJ2-2, is DGGITQSPKYLFRKEGQNVTLSCEQNLNHDAMYWYRQDPGQGLRLIYYSQIVNDFQKGDIAEGYSVSREKKESFPLTVTSAQKNPTAFYLCASNAGTENTGELFFGEGSRLTVL.

This clone was recorded only once. This chain connects TRBV6-6 to TRBJ2-1; 7 bases map to TRBD1. In germline, CDR1 is MNHNY, CDR2 SVGAGI (reference sequence). The trim removed 7 bases at V and 5 bases at J, leaving 11 bases unmatched. The CDR3 is made up of 15 amino acids. For the CDR3, the DNA is TGTGCCAGCATTAACCGGGACAGCCCGAACAATGAGCAGTTCTTC. Protein sequence: CASINRDSPNNEQFF.

CDR3 region: CASSFPSRSYEQYF. The CDR3 coding sequence is TGTGCCAGCAGCTTTCCATCGCGGTCCTACGAGCAGTACTTC. The chain recombines TRBV7-9 with TRBJ2-7; D not resolved. This CDR3 has 14 amino acids. Per germline, CDR1 SEHNR and CDR2 FQNEAQ (reference sequence). Deletions cut 3 bases from V and 1 base from J, with 10 bases between. Full variable domain (missing parts from reference TRBV7-9 and TRBJ2-7): DTGVSQNPRHKITKRGQNVTFRCDPISEHNRLYWYRQTLGQGPEFLTYFQNEAQLEKSRLLSDRFSAERPKGSFSTLEIQRTEQGDSAMYLCASSFPSRSYEQYFGPGTRLTVT.

The V gene is TRBV10-2, the J gene TRBJ1-6; 7 nucleotides align to TRBD1. Germline V gives CDR1 WSHSY, CDR2 SAAADI. The CDR3 totals 15 residues. V trimming: 2 bases; J trimming: 7 bases; junction bases outside the gene matches: 5. CDR3 sequence: CASSEVTGVNSPLHF. CDR3 in DNA: TGCGCCAGCAGTGAGGTTACAGGGGTAAATTCACCCCTCCACTTT.